What follows are 6 T cell receptor beta chains derived from one specimen sequenced in a study of shared clonotypes between healthy human individuals. CD45RO negativity and positive selection for CCR7 defined naive CD8 cells, a population that excluded terminally differentiated effector memory CD45RA+ cells. The protocol was immunoSEQ multiplex PCR, while the TCRdb copy is restricted to in-frame clones and leaves out a portion. The sample carries some 2 million clones, about 95% recorded once. Sequenced material: naive CD8+ T cells sorted from blood. The origin of the receptors is a man younger than 35 in good health.

This clone was found a few times. The chain is built from TRBV10-3 and TRBJ1-6; possibly TRBD1 for D (5 bases). CDR3 size: 15 residues. The germline V gene has CDR1 ENHRY and CDR2 SYGVKD. V was cut by 4 bases and J by 8 bases, with 15 bases left in between. This chain's CDR3 is CAISAEQDGYSPLHF. The CDR3 DNA is TGTGCCATCAGTGCAGAACAGGATGGGTATTCACCCCTCCACTTT.

The chain carries TRBV11-2 and TRBJ2-7; perhaps TRBD1 as D (5 bases). The CDR3 runs 15 residues. With 0 bases removed from V and 5 bases from J, the gap between germline ends came to 14 bases. Germline lookup yields CDR1 SGHAT and CDR2 FQNNGV. The CDR3 here is CASSLDRVLSDEQYF. Written as DNA, the CDR3 is TGTGCCAGCAGCTTAGACAGGGTTTTAAGCGACGAGCAGTACTTC.

Comments on this clone: The identical CDR3 is also encoded by other nucleotide sequences in the sample. The CDR3, as DNA: TGCGCCAGCAGCCTCCGGGACTTATCCTACGAGCAGTACTTC. The encoded protein is CASSLRDLSYEQYF. V gene TRBV4-1 combines with J gene TRBJ2-7, with TRBD2 as a possible D gene (6 bases). CDR1 is MGHRA and CDR2 is YSYEKL in the germline V gene. V dropped 4 bases and J dropped 1 base, with 11 bases sitting between them. CDR3 length equals 14 residues.

V usage is TRBV10-1 and J usage is TRBJ2-7, with a possible D match to TRBD1 (5 bases). Germline V CDR1 and CDR2: WNHNN, SYGVQD (reference sequence). V lost 6 bases, J lost 5 bases, and 14 bases lay in between. The length of the CDR3 is 13 residues. The CDR3 sequence is CASSPDSIHEQYF. The CDR3 nucleotides read TGCGCCAGCAGCCCAGACAGTATCCACGAGCAGTACTTC.

The chain links TRBV5-6 to TRBJ1-2; D possibly corresponds to TRBD1 (6 bases). Trimming pared 6 bases from V and 8 bases from J, leaving 14 bases between. Germline V CDR1 and CDR2: SGHDT, YYEEEE. CDR3 length: 12 residues. The CDR3 reads CASTNTGKGYTF. The CDR3 bases are TGTGCCAGCACCAACACAGGGAAAGGCTACACCTTC.

The chain links TRBV2 to TRBJ1-2, with TRBD1 identical over 7 bases. CDR3 length: 13 residues. Per the germline V gene, CDR1 is SNHLY and CDR2 is FYNNEI. Germline trimming cut 10 bases from V and 3 bases from J; bases unmatched to any gene: 8. CDR3 residues: CATPGQEDYGYTF. CDR3 nucleotides: TGTGCCACCCCCGGACAGGAGGACTATGGCTACACCTTC. The complete variable domain, with remaining parts taken from reference TRBV2 and TRBJ1-2, reads EPEVTQTPSHQVTQMGQEVILRCVPISNHLYFYWYRQILGQKVEFLVSFYNNEISEKSEIFDDQFSVERPDGSNFTLKIRSTKLEDSAMYFCATPGQEDYGYTFGSGTRLTVV.